The entry below gives a single T cell receptor (beta chain) sequence along with its context. Its antigen has not been determined. No much larger clone is present one base from it, and per-base qualities are unavailable. Whole blood was collected in K2EDTA tubes by collaborating institutions according to the institutions' own protocols. Collaborator samples were shipped for TCRbeta analysis as frozen whole blood, isolated PBMCs, or DNA extracted from either sample type. The sample originates from a study of blood T cell repertoires in COVID-19 (dated by TCRdb to between 2020 and 2021). In terms of the full investigation: Samples covering the acute and convalescent phases of COVID-19 were provided by collaborators in the United States, Italy and Spain. The material from the prospective study consisted of cDNA or gDNA derived from T cells, B-cell-depleted T cells, or PBMCs. Subjects who had been exposed to COVID-19, were actively infected with it, or had recovered from it provided the deeply sampled blood TCRbeta repertoires that made up the dataset. The repertoires were released in a freely available public database intended as a resource for research on the immune response to SARS-CoV-2. Samples were obtained from the ongoing ImmuneRACE study (first 160 participants) and from about 1,300 subjects provided by 6 global collaborators. A de-identified subject ID, COVID-19 status, age in years and sex were almost always included in the sample metadata. Where available, HLA class I and class II types were obtained from metadata supplied by the sample provider rather than from assay-based typing.

TCRbeta CDR3 regions were amplified from genomic DNA by means of the immunoSEQ Assay, a bias-controlled multiplex PCR. The authors processed their data as follows. Nucleated cell counts per sample were estimated from amplification of reference gene primers within the assay. Sequence reads were collapsed and filtered to measure the absolute abundance of every unique TCRbeta CDR3 rearrangement. For each sample, productive Simpson clonality was calculated as the square root of Simpson's diversity index over productive rearrangements. The table was pulled from immuneACCESS by TCRdb, which kept in-frame rearrangements only. Such tables lose some clones; where checked, under half of the loss comes from unresolved V genes, and the rest has no known cause. V and J calls and clone size are copied from that table; D and trimming were computed from the DNA. In all, the sample holds 150,000 or so clones, and about 81% of those were seen once. Roughly a tenth of the sample is in the top ten clones.

Broader findings and caveats from the paper: How much clinical and demographic metadata was included differed by source and by participant, and the metadata was provided uncurated.

The sample comprised peripheral blood. This clonotype was obtained from a human donor in a cohort sampled during active COVID-19.

The DNA sequence is as follows: TGTGCCAGCAGTGGGCCGGGACAGGGCAGTGACGAGCAGTACTTC. This is translated as CASSGPGQGSDEQYF. The V and J genes are TRBV28 and TRBJ2-7; TRBD1 aligns with 9 central bases. The CDR3 has 15 amino acids, counting the end cysteine and phenylalanine. The retained sequence is limited to the CDR3, 45 bases, with the frame set at the first base. The junction shows trimming of 5 bases on V and 5 bases on J, and the gene matches do not reach 10 bases of it. The germline V gene yields MDHEN for CDR1 and SYDVKM for CDR2.